A single sample gave rise to the 21 T cell receptor beta chains below, sequenced in a study of CD8 T cells in Susac syndrome. With random hexamers, 0.5 to 1 ug RNA was reverse transcribed. TCRdb independently ran MiXCR on the immunoSEQ multiplex PCR reads; one entry per CDR3 protein. The table shows 150,000 to 200,000 distinct CDR3 sequences, with about 90% occurring only once. Sequencing was performed on CD4+ T cells from PBMCs. Receptors originate from a human donor in good health.

V is TRBV18 and J is TRBJ1-5; D remains ambiguous. CDR3 length: 14 amino acids. The germline V and J ends were trimmed by 4 bases and 5 bases, with 12 bases remaining between them. CDR1 is KGHSH and CDR2 is LQKENI in the germline V gene. The CDR3 coding sequence is TGTGCCAGCTCACAGAACGAGGTGGATCAGCCCCAGCATTTT. This encodes CASSQNEVDQPQHF. Looking up the rest from reference TRBV18 and TRBJ1-5 gives the full variable domain: NAGVMQNPRHLVRRRGQEARLRCSPMKGHSHVYWYRQLPEEGLKFMVYLQKENIIDESGMPKERFSAEFPKEGPSILRIQQVVRGDSAAYFCASSQNEVDQPQHFGDGTRLSIL.

This sequence joins TRBV18 and TRBJ2-3; TRBD2 agrees at 15 bases. The ends lost 0 bases at V and 5 bases at J; junction bases unmatched: 3. CDR1 and CDR2 from the germline V gene are KGHSH and LQKENI. The CDR3 runs 17 residues. The CDR3 sequence: CASSPPGLAGGQDTQYF. CDR3 DNA sequence: TGTGCCAGCTCACCACCCGGACTAGCGGGGGGGCAAGATACGCAGTATTTT.

The chain carries TRBV5-1 and TRBJ2-7, with D tentatively TRBD1 or TRBD2 (5 bases each). CDR3 length equals 13 residues. V was shortened by 0 bases and J by 7 bases, with 11 bases between the two germline ends. Germline V gene data show CDR1 as SGHRS and CDR2 as YFSETQ. CDR3 sequence reads: CASSLVGTEEQYF. In nucleotides, the CDR3 is TGCGCCAGCAGCTTGGTGGGGACGGAGGAGCAGTACTTC.

V is TRBV19 and J is TRBJ2-6; no clear D gene. Germline values: CDR1 LNHDA, CDR2 SQIVND (reference sequence). The CDR3 has 15 residues. V lost 3 bases to trimming and J lost 2 bases, with 8 bases between them. The CDR3 DNA reads as TGTGCCAGTAGTATCCTCGGTACTGGGGCCAACGTCCTGACTTTC. Translating it yields CASSILGTGANVLTF.

This chain joins TRBV20-1 and TRBJ2-7; D is possibly TRBD1 or TRBD2 (5 bases each). CDR3 length: 13 residues. Trimming pared 3 bases from V and 3 bases from J, leaving 12 bases between. The germline V gene has CDR1 DFQATT and CDR2 SNEGSKA (reference sequence). Here the CDR3 reads CSASRDVNYEQYF. DNA of the CDR3: TGCAGTGCTAGCCGGGACGTTAACTACGAGCAGTACTTC.

The genes are TRBV28 and TRBJ1-2, with TRBD1 as a possible D gene (5 bases). Germline V gene sequence: CDR1 MDHEN, CDR2 SYDVKM. The V and J ends lost 3 bases and 4 bases respectively, with 21 bases between them. The CDR3 extends over 17 amino acids. The CDR3 loop reads CASSFGRDYRMIYGYTF. For the CDR3, the DNA is TGTGCCAGCAGTTTCGGCAGGGACTACCGAATGATCTATGGCTACACCTTC.

The V and J genes are TRBV29-1 and TRBJ1-1, with 7 bases that match TRBD1. Losses at the gene ends were 6 bases for V and 0 bases for J; bases not matched to a gene: 1. This CDR3 is 12 amino acids long. Germline values: CDR1 SQVTM, CDR2 ANQGSEA. DNA for the CDR3: TGCAGCGTGGGACAGTTGAACACTGAAGCTTTCTTT. The encoded protein is CSVGQLNTEAFF.

The chain employs TRBV30 and TRBJ1-5; maybe TRBD1 (5 bases). Germline V gene lookup returns CDR1 GTSNPN and CDR2 SVGIG (reference sequence). V was clipped by 1 base and J by 7 bases, with 11 bases between them. The CDR3 runs to 13 residues. The CDR3 DNA is TGTGCCTGGAGTGACCAGGGAGGACAGCCCCAGCATTTT. Encoded protein: CAWSDQGGQPQHF.

The chain employs TRBV10-2 and TRBJ1-4, with D perhaps matching TRBD1 (5 bases). CDR3 length: 14 residues. Germline CDR1 is WSHSY and CDR2 is SAAADI. Trimming took 4 bases from V and 8 from J, leaving 14 bases between them. CDR3 amino acids: CASSGDRTTEKLFF. For the CDR3, the DNA is TGCGCCAGCAGTGGCGACAGAACCACAGAAAAACTGTTTTTT.

The chain is built from TRBV29-1 and TRBJ2-1; 12 nucleotides agree with TRBD2. Germline CDR1 SQVTM, CDR2 ANQGSEA. The CDR3 covers 13 residues. The V gene end was trimmed by 7 bases and the J gene end by 10 bases; junction bases not matched to a gene: 8. The CDR3 coding sequence is TGCAGCGCCGGAGGACTAGCGGGGATGGAGCAGTTCTTC. As protein: CSAGGLAGMEQFF.

The chain links TRBV5-1 to TRBJ2-5; 10 bases line up with TRBD2. The germline gives CDR1 SGHRS, CDR2 YFSETQ. The V segment lost 4 bases and the J segment 4 bases; nucleotides outside the gene matches: 7. This CDR3 region has 15 residues. The CDR3 nucleotides read TGCGCCAGCAGCCTGCTAGCGGGAGCGGGAGAGACCCAGTACTTC. Translated, it gives CASSLLAGAGETQYF.

The chain combines TRBV5-4 with TRBJ2-3; D is unresolved. The ends were cut back, 4 bases at V and 2 bases at J, with 14 bases in the middle. CDR3 length: 15 amino acids. Germline CDR1 and CDR2: SGHNT and YYREEE (reference sequence). As DNA, the CDR3 is TGTGCCAGCAGCCCGTCAGCCGTATCCACAGATACGCAGTATTTT. Its protein is CASSPSAVSTDTQYF. Supplemented by reference TRBV5-4 and TRBJ2-3, the full variable domain reads ETGVTQSPTHLIKTRGQQVTLRCSSQSGHNTVSWYQQALGQGPQFIFQYYREEENGRGNFPPRFSGLQFPNYSSELNVNALELDDSALYLCASSPSAVSTDTQYFGPGTRLTVL.

V gene TRBV12-3 or TRBV12-4 combines with J gene TRBJ2-7; 10 nucleotides match TRBD2. Trimming at V came to 5 bases and at J to 1 base, leaving 8 bases not matched to a gene. CDR3 size: 16 residues. CDR3 amino acids: CASSPSSGGRSYEQYF. The CDR3 DNA sequence: TGTGCCAGCAGTCCGTCTAGCGGGGGACGGTCCTACGAGCAGTACTTC.

V and J are TRBV7-6 and TRBJ2-5; the D gene is possibly TRBD2 (6 bases). CDR1 and CDR2 (germline): SGHVS, FNYEAQ. The CDR3 has 15 residues. V shed 2 bases and J shed 4 bases, with 14 bases lying between them. CDR3 sequence reads: CASSLNPGGGETQYF. The CDR3 DNA reads TGTGCCAGCAGCTTAAACCCCGGGGGAGGAGAGACCCAGTACTTC.

The chain couples TRBV24-1 to TRBJ1-2; 10 nucleotides agree with TRBD1. After removal of 4 bases from V and 4 bases from J, the junction contained 8 bases not matched to a gene. The CDR3 extends over 16 amino acids. Germline loops: CDR1 KGHDR, CDR2 SFDVKD. The CDR3 reads CATSDQGDRGGYGYTF. CDR3 DNA sequence: TGTGCCACCAGTGACCAAGGGGACAGGGGTGGCTATGGCTACACCTTC.

The V gene is TRBV7-8, the J gene TRBJ2-7, with D perhaps given as TRBD1 or TRBD2 (5 bases each). Germline CDR1 and CDR2: SGHVS and FQNEAQ. V lost 3 bases, J lost 2 bases, and 11 bases lay in between. The CDR3 has 14 residues. Here the CDR3 DNA reads TGTGCCAGCAGCTTTCGAGGGGCCCCCTACGAGCAGTACTTC. This sequence encodes CASSFRGAPYEQYF.

In this sample, this clonotype turned up once. The chain couples TRBV7-9 to TRBJ2-5; 11 positions match TRBD2. V shed 5 bases, J shed 3 bases, and the junction held 14 bases outside the gene matches. Germline-derived CDR1 and CDR2 are SEHNR and FQNEAQ (reference sequence). The CDR3 has 18 amino acids. CDR3 nucleotides: TGTGCCAGCAGCCGTCCGGGACTAGCGGAGCGGGGGAAAGAGACCCAGTACTTC. This codes for CASSRPGLAERGKETQYF.

This clonotype appeared a single time. The V call is TRBV29-1, the J call TRBJ2-5, with D perhaps matching TRBD1 (5 bases). This CDR3 spans 12 amino acids. Trimming took off 1 base at V and 5 bases at J, with 8 bases between the two ends. Germline loops: CDR1 SQVTM, CDR2 ANQGSEA. The CDR3 DNA is TGCAGCGTTGAAGCGCCAGGGGAGACCCAGTACTTC. Amino acids: CSVEAPGETQYF.

The chain uses TRBV6-2 or TRBV6-3 and TRBJ2-7; a possible D gene is TRBD2 (5 bases). Trimming removed 6 bases at V and 2 bases at J, with 14 bases between. The V gene's germline CDR1 is MNHEY and CDR2 SVGEGT. CDR3 length equals 14 residues. CDR3 sequence (DNA): TGTGCCAGCAGCCAGCCGGACGGGACCTACGAGCAGTACTTC. This codes for CASSQPDGTYEQYF.

This chain links TRBV28 with TRBJ2-2; no definite D call. CDR3 size: 16 residues. Per germline, CDR1 MDHEN and CDR2 SYDVKM. The V end lost 7 bases, the J end lost 7 bases, and 22 bases lay between the germline ends. Here the CDR3 reads CASITHGNGKNGELFF. The CDR3 bases are TGTGCCAGCATTACCCATGGGAACGGAAAAAACGGGGAGCTGTTTTTT.

This clonotype was detected only once. The rearrangement links TRBV11-1 to TRBJ2-2, with TRBD2 identical over 14 bases. Trimming removed 5 bases from V and 6 bases from J; junction bases left unmatched: 5. The CDR3 sequence is 16 residues long. Germline V lookup: CDR1 SGHAT, CDR2 FQDESV (reference sequence). Here the CDR3 reads CASSRGLAGGAGELFF. In DNA, the CDR3 is TGTGCCAGCAGCCGAGGACTAGCGGGAGGCGCCGGGGAGCTGTTTTTT.